The T cell receptor (beta chain) under discussion was sequenced for a study of immune heterogeneity within non-small cell lung tumors (dated by TCRdb to between 2017 and 2018). About the study as a whole: By histology, the tumors were a handful of squamous cell carcinomas, about nine non-squamous carcinomas and 1 tumor not otherwise specified. The study combined whole-exome sequencing, RNA-seq and TCR beta repertoire sequencing of multiple spatially distinct regions from each NSCLC tumor to examine intratumoral immune heterogeneity. Neoantigen binding to each patient's HLA alleles was predicted with netMHCpan-3.0 for mutant peptides of 8 to 11 amino acids. TCR repertoire analysis included more than 55 tumor loci from around 16 patients, whereas transcriptome data included only roughly 40 loci from 12 patients. Points the paper makes about the study in general: A moderate positive correlation (R around 0.35), which was statistically significant, linked local T-cell repertoire clonality to local tumor mutational burden. Within a given patient, the same dominant CDR3B clonotypes showed up repeatedly across loci, although different tumor locations also carried unique high-frequency clones. High-frequency TCR beta clonotypes were found to be largely distinct between individual patients.

The TCR beta CDR3 region was amplified with a multiplex PCR system whose first round of roughly 11 cycles used 32 V-gene forward primers and 13 J-gene reverse primers. A QIAGEN Multiplex PCR Kit was used for first-round PCR, and the primer sequences were filed in Chinese patent CN105087789A. In a second PCR round, Illumina universal primers were added with the Phusion High-Fidelity PCR Kit. The TCR libraries underwent paired-end sequencing with a read length of 151 bp on the Illumina HiSeq X Ten platform. On the study's bioinformatics: Cutadapt was used to discard reads without multiplex PCR primers, PEAR merged the read pairs, and MiXCR with default settings called the CDR3 regions. Shannon entropy measured repertoire diversity, while clonality was calculated as one minus the Shannon entropy divided by the ln of the count of productive unique sequences. A clonotype counted as a dominant or high-frequency T-cell clone when its frequency was 0.5% or higher. The public reads were reprocessed in TCRdb via fastp at Q25 and MiXCR, keeping in-frame beta chains. Here each entry gathers all rows of one CDR3 protein and keeps the most common genes and DNA. The V and J calls shown here were made by TCRdb, not taken from the authors' results. This sample gives roughly 23,000 distinct CDR3 sequences in total; about 26% of them show up just once. Over 3.5% of the sample is taken by the ten largest.

Genomic DNA was extracted from bulk tumor tissue and used as the TCR template, and approximately 600 ng gDNA was amplified per sample. During surgery, multiple biopsies were taken from each primary tumor, with sampling sites spaced as far apart as possible within the tumor mass. Patients in the study cohort, which was described as untreated, were newly diagnosed NSCLC cases going through curative surgery. Donors were about 16 newly diagnosed non-small cell lung cancer patients undergoing surgery with curative intent. A couple of independent pathologists examined the resected tumor masses. Only high-quality DNA and RNA samples were carried forward to sequencing. Relative to germline, V is 5 bases shorter and J is 7 bases shorter, with 15 bases between their ends. The CDR3 covers 15 residues, taking in both the cysteine and the phenylalanine. Just the 45-base CDR3 DNA is kept, in frame starting at base 1. CDR1 and CDR2, per the germline V gene (reference sequence), are PRHDT and FYEKMQ.

This clonotype is identified as medium-sized (0.01 to 0.1%). No cognate antigen has been identified for it. No clone much larger than this one lies a single base away; base qualities are absent. This receptor was identified in a man between 40 and 49 years old with non-small cell lung cancer. The sequencing sample was made of lung tumor tissue. The chain uses TRBV13 and TRBJ1-6, with the D gene uncertain. The DNA sequence is given as TGTGCCAGCAGCACCTTCGACATAACCAATTCACCCCTCCACTTT. Protein translation: CASSTFDITNSPLHF.